Below, one T cell receptor (beta chain) is given with its context. The specificity of this receptor is unknown. No much larger clonotype is one base removed from it; base qualities were not supplied. The record originates from a study of T cell responses to AZD1222 COVID-19 vaccine (dated by TCRdb to about 2021). About the full investigation: A total of approximately 240 trial participants underwent TCR sequencing, of whom about 200 received two doses of AZD1222 and about 25 received two doses of the MenACWY control vaccine. Trial participants were enrolled into age subgroups of 18-55, 56-69 and 70-plus years, which contained approximately 150, 28 and 58 TCR-sequenced participants, respectively. The full study reports these points: Only five to seven AZD1222 recipients were SARS-CoV-2 seropositive at baseline, limiting conclusions about previously exposed vaccinees. After two AZD1222 doses, spike-specific TCR breadth and depth were significantly higher than at day 0 and than in MenACWY recipients. Nearly half of unique spike-specific TCRs reportedly recognized epitopes outside regions mutated in the B.1.351 and B.1.1.7 variants. Because no samples from the day 14 peak response were available, repertoires could be characterized only after the peak T cell response. CD4 TCRs associated with the vaccine covered the entire spike protein, and the dominant responses were in regions 160-218 and 743-854. The 56-69-year group was small, and its depth increase did not reach significance, likely because of low power. Most participants were white British and females outnumbered males, and the authors suggested that clonal diversity may have been underestimated.

The CDR3 regions of human TCRbeta chains were subjected to immunosequencing. Per the original workflow: Repertoire TCRs were matched against a reference library of SARS-CoV-2-specific TCRs generated with the MIRA antigen-specificity platform. Breadth meant the fraction of unique TCRs that were SARS-CoV-2-associated, whereas depth meant the fraction of total T cells that were SARS-CoV-2-associated. Using the MIRA data, each spike-specific TCR was mapped to the spike region that the TCR reacts to and placed in a CD4 or CD8 class. Log10-transformed breadth and depth values were compared by one-way ANOVA with Sidak's multiple comparisons tests. TCRdb took over this immuneACCESS table, retaining in-frame rearrangements with V and J assigned. Such tables are incomplete; in checked studies, under half of the missing clones stem from an unresolved V gene, and the remainder is unexplained. Clone size and V and J calls were adopted from that table, with D and trimming inferred from the DNA. The sample table holds some 150,000 clones, of which 92% were seen once. Together, the top ten hold 4.4% of the sample.

According to the study, the label for this sample's time point signals: baseline before first vaccination. The intended sense of this specimen's treatment or condition label: meningococcal conjugate vaccine given as trial control. Vaccinee samples were obtained from the UK trials COV001 and COV002, which included a single-blind randomized controlled phase 2/3 trial of AZD1222 (ChAdOx1 nCoV-19) in healthy adults. Trial participant PBMC samples were collected at day 0 and day 28 after the second dose for TCRbeta chain sequencing. Germline trimming: 5 bases from V, 9 bases from J; junction bases outside gene matches: 8. The germline V gene yields SGHTA for CDR1 and FQGTGA for CDR2. Including the terminal cysteine and phenylalanine, the CDR3 comprises 14 residues. Only the CDR3 DNA is retained, 42 bases long and in frame from the first base.

The chain is assembled from TRBV7-3 and TRBJ2-3, and 10 junctional nucleotides match TRBD2. The clonotype originates from an adult in good health. The specimen comprised peripheral blood, sampled on day 0 of MenACWY control vaccination. The DNA sequence is TGTGCCAGCAGCCTTACAGCGGGAGGGCCAACGCAGTATTTT. Translation gives CASSLTAGGPTQYF.